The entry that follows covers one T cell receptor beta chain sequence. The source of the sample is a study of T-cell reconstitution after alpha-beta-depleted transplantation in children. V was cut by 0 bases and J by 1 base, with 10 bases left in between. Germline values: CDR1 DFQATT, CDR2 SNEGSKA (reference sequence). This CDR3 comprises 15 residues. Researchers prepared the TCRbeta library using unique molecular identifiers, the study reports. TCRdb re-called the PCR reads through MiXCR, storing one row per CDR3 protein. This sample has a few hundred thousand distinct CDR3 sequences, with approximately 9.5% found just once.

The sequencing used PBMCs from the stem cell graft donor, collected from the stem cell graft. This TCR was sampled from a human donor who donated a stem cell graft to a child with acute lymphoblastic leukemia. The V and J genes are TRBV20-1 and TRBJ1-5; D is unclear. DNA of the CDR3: TGCAGTGCTAGAGAACAGTTTCTCAGCAATCAGCCCCAGCATTTT. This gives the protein CSAREQFLSNQPQHF.